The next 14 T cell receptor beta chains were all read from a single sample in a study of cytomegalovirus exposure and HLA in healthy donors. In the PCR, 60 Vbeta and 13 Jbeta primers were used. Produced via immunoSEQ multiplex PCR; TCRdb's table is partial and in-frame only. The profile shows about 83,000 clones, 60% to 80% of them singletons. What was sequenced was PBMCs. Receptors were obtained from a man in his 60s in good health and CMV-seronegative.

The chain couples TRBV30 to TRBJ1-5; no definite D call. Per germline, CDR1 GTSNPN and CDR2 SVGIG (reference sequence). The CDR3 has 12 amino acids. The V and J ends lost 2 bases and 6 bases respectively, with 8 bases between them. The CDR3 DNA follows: TGTGCCTGGAGTCCTCCTTCTCAGCCCCAGCATTTT. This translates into CAWSPPSQPQHF.

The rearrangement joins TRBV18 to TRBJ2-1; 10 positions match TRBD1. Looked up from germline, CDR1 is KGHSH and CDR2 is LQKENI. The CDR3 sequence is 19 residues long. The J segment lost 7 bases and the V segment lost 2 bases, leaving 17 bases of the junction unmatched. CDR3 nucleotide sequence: TGTGCCAGCTCACCATCCACCCCCCCGACAGGGGGCGGTTTTAATGAGCAGTTCTTC. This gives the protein CASSPSTPPTGGGFNEQFF. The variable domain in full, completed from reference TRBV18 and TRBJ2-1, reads NAGVMQNPRHLVRRRGQEARLRCSPMKGHSHVYWYRQLPEEGLKFMVYLQKENIIDESGMPKERFSAEFPKEGPSILRIQQVVRGDSAAYFCASSPSTPPTGGGFNEQFFGPGTRLTVL.

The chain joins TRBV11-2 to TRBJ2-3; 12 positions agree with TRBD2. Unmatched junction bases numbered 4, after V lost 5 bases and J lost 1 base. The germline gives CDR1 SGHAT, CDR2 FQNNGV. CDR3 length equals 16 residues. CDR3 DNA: TGTGCCAGCAGCCCTCGGACTAGCGGGGGCACAGATACGCAGTATTTT. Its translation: CASSPRTSGGTDTQYF.

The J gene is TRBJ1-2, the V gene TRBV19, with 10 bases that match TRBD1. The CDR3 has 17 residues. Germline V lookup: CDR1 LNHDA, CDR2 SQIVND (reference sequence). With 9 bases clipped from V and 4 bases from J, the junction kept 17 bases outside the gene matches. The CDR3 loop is CASGTPGRQGAGYGYTF. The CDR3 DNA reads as TGTGCCAGCGGGACCCCGGGGCGACAGGGGGCCGGCTATGGCTACACCTTC.

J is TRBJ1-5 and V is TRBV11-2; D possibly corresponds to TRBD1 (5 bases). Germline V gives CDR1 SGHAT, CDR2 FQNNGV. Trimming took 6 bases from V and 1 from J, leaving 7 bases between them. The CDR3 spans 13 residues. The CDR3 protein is CASSSGSNQPQHF. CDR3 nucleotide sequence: TGTGCCAGCAGTTCAGGGAGCAATCAGCCCCAGCATTTT.

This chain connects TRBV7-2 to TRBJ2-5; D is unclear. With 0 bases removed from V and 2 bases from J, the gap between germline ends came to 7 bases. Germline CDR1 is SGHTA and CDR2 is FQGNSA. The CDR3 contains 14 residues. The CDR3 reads CASSLAQIQETQYF. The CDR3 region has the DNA TGTGCCAGCAGCTTAGCACAGATACAAGAGACCCAGTACTTC.

CDR3 loop: CASSWGDLTDTQYF. CDR3 sequence (DNA): TGTGCCAGCAGTTGGGGGGACCTCACAGATACGCAGTATTTT. The chain recombines TRBV6-6 with TRBJ2-3; tentatively, D is TRBD2 (6 bases). CDR1 is MNHNY and CDR2 is SVGAGI in the germline V gene (reference sequence). The CDR3 runs to 14 residues. The germline V and J ends were trimmed by 4 bases and 2 bases, with 10 bases remaining between them.

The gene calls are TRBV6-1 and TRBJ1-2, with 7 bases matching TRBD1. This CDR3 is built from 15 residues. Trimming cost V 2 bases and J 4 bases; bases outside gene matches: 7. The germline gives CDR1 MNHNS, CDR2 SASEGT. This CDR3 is CASSELGQRSYGYTF. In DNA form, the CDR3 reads TGTGCCAGCAGTGAACTGGGACAGAGGAGCTATGGCTACACCTTC.

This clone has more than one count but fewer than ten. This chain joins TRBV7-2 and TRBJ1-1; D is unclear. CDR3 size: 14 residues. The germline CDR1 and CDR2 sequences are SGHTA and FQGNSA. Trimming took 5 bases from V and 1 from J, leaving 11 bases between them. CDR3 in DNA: TGTGCCAGCAGCCCTAGTCACCAGAACACTGAAGCTTTCTTT. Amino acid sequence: CASSPSHQNTEAFF.

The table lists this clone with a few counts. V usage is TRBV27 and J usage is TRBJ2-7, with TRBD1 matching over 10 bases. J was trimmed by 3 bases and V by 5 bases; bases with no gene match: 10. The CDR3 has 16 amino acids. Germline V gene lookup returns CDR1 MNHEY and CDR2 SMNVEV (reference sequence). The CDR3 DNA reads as TGTGCCAGCAGTCCGACACGGACAGGGGGTATCTACGAGCAGTACTTC. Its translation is CASSPTRTGGIYEQYF.

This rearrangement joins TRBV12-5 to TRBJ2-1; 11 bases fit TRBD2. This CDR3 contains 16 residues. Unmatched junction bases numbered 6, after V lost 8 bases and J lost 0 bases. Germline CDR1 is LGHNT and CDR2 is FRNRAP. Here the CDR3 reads CASSGTSGPSYNEQFF. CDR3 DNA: TGTGCTAGTTCAGGGACTAGCGGTCCCTCCTACAATGAGCAGTTCTTC.

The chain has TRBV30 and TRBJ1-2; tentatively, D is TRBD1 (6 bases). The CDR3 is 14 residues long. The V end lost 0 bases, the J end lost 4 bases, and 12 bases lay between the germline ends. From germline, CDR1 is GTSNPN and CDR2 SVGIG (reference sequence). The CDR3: CAWSVQGVVYGYTF. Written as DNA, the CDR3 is TGTGCCTGGAGTGTACAGGGTGTAGTCTATGGCTACACCTTC.

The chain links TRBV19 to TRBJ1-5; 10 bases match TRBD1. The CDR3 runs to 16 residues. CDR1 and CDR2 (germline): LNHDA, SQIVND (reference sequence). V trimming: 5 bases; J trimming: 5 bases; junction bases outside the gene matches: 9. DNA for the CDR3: TGTGCCAGTAGTGATTGGGACAGGGGAGGTTATCAGCCCCAGCATTTT. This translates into CASSDWDRGGYQPQHF.

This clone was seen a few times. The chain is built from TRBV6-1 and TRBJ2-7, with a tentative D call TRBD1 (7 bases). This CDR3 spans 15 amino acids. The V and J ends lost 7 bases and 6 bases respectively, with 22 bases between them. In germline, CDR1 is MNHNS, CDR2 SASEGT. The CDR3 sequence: CASKWTGGKFGEQYF. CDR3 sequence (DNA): TGTGCCAGCAAGTGGACAGGCGGGAAATTTGGCGAGCAGTACTTC.